The 5 T cell receptor beta chains given below trace back to one sample, sequenced in a study of cytomegalovirus exposure and HLA in healthy donors. Amplification used 60 Vbeta primers and 13 Jbeta primers. TCRdb's table, derived via immunoSEQ multiplex PCR, lists solely in-frame clones and lacks some. The sample holds some 150,000 clones, roughly 80% seen once. The material sequenced was PBMCs. These receptors were collected from a woman under 30 in good health and CMV-seronegative.

The rearrangement links TRBV7-2 to TRBJ1-5; no reliable D call. Germline V gene data show CDR1 as SGHTA and CDR2 as FQGNSA. CDR3 length equals 13 residues. Trimming took 1 base from V and 6 from J, leaving 7 bases between them. The CDR3, as DNA: TGTGCCAGCAGCTTAGATCACACTCAGCCCCAGCATTTT. It yields the protein CASSLDHTQPQHF.

The chain couples TRBV7-9 to TRBJ2-1, with 7 nucleotides matching TRBD1. CDR1 SEHNR and CDR2 FQNEAQ come from the germline V gene (reference sequence). V lost 4 bases, J lost 5 bases, and 8 bases stayed unmatched. The CDR3 runs 15 residues. CDR3 amino acids: CASSSVGDSHNEQFF. DNA for the CDR3: TGTGCCAGCAGCTCTGTCGGGGACAGCCACAATGAGCAGTTCTTC.

This clone was picked up one time. This rearrangement joins TRBV10-1 to TRBJ1-2, with D uncertain. The germline CDR1 and CDR2 sequences are WNHNN and SYGVQD (reference sequence). The V end was cut by 10 bases, the J end by 1 base, with 13 bases between. The CDR3 runs 13 residues. CDR3 residues: CAKAFRINYGYTF. As DNA, the CDR3 is TGCGCCAAGGCCTTCAGGATTAACTATGGCTACACCTTC.

This chain joins TRBV9 and TRBJ2-7; TRBD2 matches 11 bases. Germline V gene sequence: CDR1 SGDLS, CDR2 YYNGEE. After removal of 3 bases from V and 6 bases from J, the junction contained 11 bases not matched to a gene. CDR3 length: 16 amino acids. The DNA for the CDR3 is TGTGCCAGCAGCGCCCACGCACTAGCGGGAGCCGGCGAGCAGTACTTC. This codes for CASSAHALAGAGEQYF.

This clone was detected once. The chain couples TRBV9 to TRBJ2-7, with TRBD2 matching over 9 bases. Germline values: CDR1 SGDLS, CDR2 YYNGEE. Trimming removed 0 bases from V and 12 bases from J; junction bases left unmatched: 10. The CDR3 extends over 14 amino acids. The CDR3 bases are TGTGCCAGCAGCGTAGGATTAGCGGGAGAGAGTAGGTACTTC. Encoded protein: CASSVGLAGESRYF.